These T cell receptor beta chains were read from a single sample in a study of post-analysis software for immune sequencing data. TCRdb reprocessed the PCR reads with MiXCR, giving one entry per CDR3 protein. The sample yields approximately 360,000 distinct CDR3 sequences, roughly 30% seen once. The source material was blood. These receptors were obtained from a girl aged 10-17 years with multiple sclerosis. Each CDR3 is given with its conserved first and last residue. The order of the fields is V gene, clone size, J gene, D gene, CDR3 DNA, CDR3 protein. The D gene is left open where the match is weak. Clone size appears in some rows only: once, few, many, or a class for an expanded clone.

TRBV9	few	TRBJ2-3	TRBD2	TGTGCCAGCAGCCCGGGACTAGCGGGGGATCTCACAGATACGCAGTATTTT	CASSPGLAGDLTDTQYF
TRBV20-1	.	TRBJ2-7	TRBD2	TGCAGTGCTAGAGATTTAGCGGGGCCCTCCTACGAGCAGTACTTC	CSARDLAGPSYEQYF
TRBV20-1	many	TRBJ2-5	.	TGCAGTGCTAGAGACCGAAAAGAGACCCAGTACTTC	CSARDRKETQYF
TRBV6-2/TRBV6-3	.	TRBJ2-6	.	TGTGCCAGCAGTCCCCGTGGGGCTGGGGCCAACGTCCTGACTTTC	CASSPRGAGANVLTF
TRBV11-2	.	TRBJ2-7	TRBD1	TGTGCCAGCAGCTTAAGGCCCCGGAAAGGACCGGGGACAGGGGGCTCCTACGAGCAGTACTTC	CASSLRPRKGPGTGGSYEQYF
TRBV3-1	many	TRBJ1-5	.	TGTGCCAGCAGTGACAGAGATCAGCCCCAGCATTTT	CASSDRDQPQHF
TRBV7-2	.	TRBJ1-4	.	TGTGCCAGCGGCTCCACAACGGGGGCTGTGAATGAAAAACTGTTTTTT	CASGSTTGAVNEKLFF
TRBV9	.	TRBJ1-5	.	TGTGCCAGCAGCCTAGGAGGGGCCACTAGCAATCAGCCCCAGCATTTT	CASSLGGATSNQPQHF
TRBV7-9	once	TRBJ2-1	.	TGTGCCAGCAGCTTAGCTCCTTTGGAGTTTGAGCAGTTCTTC	CASSLAPLEFEQFF
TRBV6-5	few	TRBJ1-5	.	TGTGCCAGCAGCCGGGGAGTCGCCAATCAGCCCCAGCATTTT	CASSRGVANQPQHF
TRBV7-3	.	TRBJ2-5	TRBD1	TGCGCCAGCAGCTCCACGGGACAGTCTCAAGAGACCCAGTACTTC	CASSSTGQSQETQYF
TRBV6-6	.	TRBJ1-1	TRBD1	TGTGCCATCAGGGGGGTGAACACTGAAGCTTTCTTT	CAIRGVNTEAFF
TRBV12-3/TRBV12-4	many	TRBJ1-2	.	TGTGCCAGCAGTACCCGACACCTGGGGGGCTATGGCTACACCTTC	CASSTRHLGGYGYTF
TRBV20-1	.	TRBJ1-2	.	TGCAGTGCTAGAGCCTTGACCGCTAACTATGGCTACACCTTC	CSARALTANYGYTF
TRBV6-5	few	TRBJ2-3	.	TGTGCCAGCAGCCCCGGGACCCGCACAGATACGCAGTATTTT	CASSPGTRTDTQYF
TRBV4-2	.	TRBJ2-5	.	TGTGCCAGCAGCCAAGATCAGTCCCCCAGATTCCAAGAGACCCAGTACTTC	CASSQDQSPRFQETQYF
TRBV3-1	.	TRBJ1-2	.	TGTGCCGGCAGCCAAGGCGGGATTAACTATGGCTACACCTTC	CAGSQGGINYGYTF
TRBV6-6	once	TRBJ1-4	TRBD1	TGTGCCAGCACCAAAAACAGGGGCAAGGCGGCTAATGAAGAACTGTTTTTT	CASTKNRGKAANEELFF
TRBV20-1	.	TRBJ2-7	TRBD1	TGCAGTGCTAGGCCCGCCCGGACAGGGTGGGACGAGCAGTACTTC	CSARPARTGWDEQYF
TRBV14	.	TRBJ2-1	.	TGTGCCAGCAGCCAAGTAATAGGGAATGAGCAGTTCTTC	CASSQVIGNEQFF
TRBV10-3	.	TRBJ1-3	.	TGTGCCATCAGTGGGACAGCCTCCTTCTCTGGAAACACCATATATTTT	CAISGTASFSGNTIYF
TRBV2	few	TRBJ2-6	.	TGTGCCAGCTCTGAACTCGGCTACGGGGCCAACGTCCTGACTTTC	CASSELGYGANVLTF
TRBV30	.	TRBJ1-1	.	TGTGCCTTCTACCGGGACACTGTGAATATGAACACTGAAGCTTTCTTT	CAFYRDTVNMNTEAFF
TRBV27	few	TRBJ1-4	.	TGTGCCAGCAGTTTATCATCGGGGAATGATGAAAAACTGTTTTTT	CASSLSSGNDEKLFF
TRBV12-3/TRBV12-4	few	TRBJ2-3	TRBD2	TGTGCCAGCAGTTTTCGTAGCAGCGGGGAGAAAGATACGCAGTATTTT	CASSFRSSGEKDTQYF
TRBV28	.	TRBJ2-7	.	TGTGCCAGCAGTTTATCCCCGGACGGAGGCGGCTACGAGCAGTACTTC	CASSLSPDGGGYEQYF
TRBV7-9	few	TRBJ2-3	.	TGTGCCAGCAGCCCACCTCCCGGCCAGGATACGCAGTATTTT	CASSPPPGQDTQYF
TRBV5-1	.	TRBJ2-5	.	TGCGCCAGCAGCCCCCTAGGACACTATCAAGAGACCCAGTACTTC	CASSPLGHYQETQYF
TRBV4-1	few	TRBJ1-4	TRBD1	TGCGCCAGCAGCCCGGGACAGGATGAAAAACTGTTTTTT	CASSPGQDEKLFF
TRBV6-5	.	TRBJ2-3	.	TGTGCCAGCACCAAAAAGTTGGGGGGAGCAGATACGCAGTATTTT	CASTKKLGGADTQYF
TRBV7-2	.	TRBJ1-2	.	TGTGCCAGCAGTCCACAGGGCCTCTATGGCTACACCTTC	CASSPQGLYGYTF
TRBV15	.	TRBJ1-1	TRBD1	TGTGCCACCAGCAGGGGACAGATCATGAACACTGAAGCTTTCTTT	CATSRGQIMNTEAFF
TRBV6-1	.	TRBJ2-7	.	TGTGCCAGCAGTGTGGGCAGAATGACCTACGAGCAGTACTTC	CASSVGRMTYEQYF
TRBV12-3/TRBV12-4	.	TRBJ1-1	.	TGTGCCAGCAGTCTCCTTTTAAGGACGGGGATGAACACTGAAGCTTTCTTT	CASSLLLRTGMNTEAFF
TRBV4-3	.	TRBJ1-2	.	TGCGCCAGCAGCCAAGAATACCGTACAGAGCAGTACGGCTACACCTTC	CASSQEYRTEQYGYTF
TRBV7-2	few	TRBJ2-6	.	TGTGCCAGCAGCACTCAAGGGGTCTCTGGGGCCAACGTCCTGACTTTC	CASSTQGVSGANVLTF
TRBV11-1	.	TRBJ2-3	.	TGTGCCAGCAGCTTCCTAGACAGTACAGATACGCAGTATTTT	CASSFLDSTDTQYF
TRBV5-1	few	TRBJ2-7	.	TGCGCCAGCAGCTTTGCTACGGGGAGGAACGAGCAGTACTTC	CASSFATGRNEQYF
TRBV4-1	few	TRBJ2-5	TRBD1	TGCGCCAGCAGCCAAGATAGCACAGGGGTGGTGGAGACCCAGTACTTC	CASSQDSTGVVETQYF
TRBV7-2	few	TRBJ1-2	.	TGTGCCAGCAGCCCGACTCAATATGGCTACACCTTC	CASSPTQYGYTF
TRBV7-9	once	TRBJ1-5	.	TGTGCCAGCCAAAGGGGGTATTCTGGTCAGCCCCAGCATTTT	CASQRGYSGQPQHF
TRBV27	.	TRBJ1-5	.	TGTGCCAGCGGCTGGCGATCAGGGAATCAGCCCCAGCATTTT	CASGWRSGNQPQHF
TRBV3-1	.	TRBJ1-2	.	TGTGCCAGCAGCCAAGCCTTTCCCGGGGATGGGGATGGCTACACCTTC	CASSQAFPGDGDGYTF
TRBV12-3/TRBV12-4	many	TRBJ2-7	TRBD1	TGTGCCAGCAGTTTGGGACAGGGGTACGAGCAGTACTTC	CASSLGQGYEQYF
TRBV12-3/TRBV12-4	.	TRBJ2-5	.	TGTGCCAGCAGTGACTCTGTTCGGAGAGGGTTGGAGACCCAGTACTTC	CASSDSVRRGLETQYF
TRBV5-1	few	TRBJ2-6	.	TGCGCCAGCAGCTTGGAAGGGGCCTCTTCTGGGGCCAACGTCCTGACTTTC	CASSLEGASSGANVLTF
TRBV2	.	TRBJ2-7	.	TGTGCCAGCAGTGATTATAGGGATACCTACGAGCAGTACTTC	CASSDYRDTYEQYF
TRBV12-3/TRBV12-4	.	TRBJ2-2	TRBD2	TGTGCCAGCAATCCGAGCGGGGGACAAAACACCGGGGAGCTGTTTTTT	CASNPSGGQNTGELFF
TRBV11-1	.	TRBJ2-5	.	TGTGCCAGCAGCTTAAACGGCGGACAAGAGACCCAGTACTTC	CASSLNGGQETQYF
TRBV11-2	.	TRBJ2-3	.	TGTGCCAGCAGCCCCCGAAGCGATAGGCACGTGGATACGCAGTATTTT	CASSPRSDRHVDTQYF
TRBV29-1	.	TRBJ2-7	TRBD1	TGCAGCGTCGTACCGGGACAGGCCTACGAGCAGTACTTC	CSVVPGQAYEQYF
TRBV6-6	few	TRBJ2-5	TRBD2	TGTGCCAGCAGTTACTCGAGGGGCGGGGGGCGACGTGAGACCCAGTACTTC	CASSYSRGGGRRETQYF
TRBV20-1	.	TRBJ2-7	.	TGCAGTGCCAGGACACGGCATGACGACGAGCAGTACTTC	CSARTRHDDEQYF
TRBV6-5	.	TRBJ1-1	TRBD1	TGTGCCAGCAGTTGGGACAGCCTTAGGATTGAAGCTTTCTTT	CASSWDSLRIEAFF
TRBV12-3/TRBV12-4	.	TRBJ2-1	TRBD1	TGTGCCACCAGCCGGGACAGGGTGCATGAGCAGTTCTTC	CATSRDRVHEQFF